What follows are 4 T cell receptor beta chains derived from one specimen sequenced in a study of CDR3 diversity in severe acne. A single record per CDR3 protein comes from TCRdb applying MiXCR to the PCR reads. The sample records around 100,000 distinct CDR3 sequences, around 56% being singletons. Sequencing input: blood. These receptors originate from a male donor with acne.

The DNA of the CDR3 is TGCAGCGTTGAAGCTCAGGGTACAGGCTACACCTTC. Protein product: CSVEAQGTGYTF. The chain employs TRBV29-1 and TRBJ1-2, with D possibly TRBD1 on 5 matching bases. Germline lookup yields CDR1 SQVTM and CDR2 ANQGSEA. The CDR3 consists of 12 residues. V lost 1 base to trimming and J lost 8 bases, with 11 bases between them.

The J gene is TRBJ2-7, the V gene TRBV24-1; 7 positions agree with TRBD2. Germline assignment: CDR1 KGHDR and CDR2 SFDVKD. This CDR3 comprises 14 residues. Trimming removed 4 bases from V and 9 bases from J; junction bases left unmatched: 11. The CDR3 loop is CATSEGSGPLGQYF. CDR3 DNA: TGTGCCACCAGTGAAGGTAGCGGGCCCCTCGGGCAGTACTTC.

This clonotype was recorded at least ten times. The V call is TRBV5-8, the J call TRBJ1-4; no clear D. V was pared by 0 bases and J by 3 bases, with 6 bases between. Germline-derived CDR1 and CDR2 are SGHTS and YDEGEE. The CDR3 consists of 14 residues. The CDR3 here is CASSLGVSNEKLFF. CDR3 in DNA: TGTGCCAGCAGCTTGGGAGTTTCTAATGAAAAACTGTTTTTT.

This clonotype showed up many times. The chain couples TRBV6-1 to TRBJ1-4; D remains unclear. CDR3 length: 12 amino acids. V was cut by 2 bases and J by 6 bases, with 4 bases left in between. Germline lookup yields CDR1 MNHNS and CDR2 SASEGT. The CDR3, as DNA: TGTGCCAGCAGTGAAAGAGATGAAAAACTGTTTTTT. This encodes CASSERDEKLFF.